Each of the 27 T cell receptor beta chains below was sequenced from the same sample in a study of T cell responses to AZD1222 COVID-19 vaccine. The protocol was immunoSEQ multiplex PCR, while the TCRdb copy is restricted to in-frame clones and leaves out a portion. The sample gives over 110,000 clones, under 95% of which show up once; around 5.1% is in the top ten. Sequenced material: peripheral blood, taken on day 0 of AZD1222 vaccination. The source is an adult in good health.

The V call is TRBV14, the J call TRBJ1-5, with 10 nucleotides matching TRBD1. Trimming cost V 4 bases and J 0 bases; bases outside gene matches: 9. The CDR3 runs to 18 residues. Germline loops: CDR1 SGHDN, CDR2 FVKESK. This CDR3 is CASSPRGQGTFSNQPQHF. The CDR3 region has the DNA TGTGCCAGCAGCCCCCGGGGACAGGGGACTTTTAGCAATCAGCCCCAGCATTTT.

CDR3 nucleotide sequence: TGTGCCAGTAGTCCTGGGGCTAGCAGAGCCAAAAACATTCAGTACTTC. Translated: CASSPGASRAKNIQYF. The V and J genes are TRBV19 and TRBJ2-4; D possibly uses TRBD1 or TRBD2 (5 bases each). CDR3 length: 16 amino acids. Per germline, CDR1 LNHDA and CDR2 SQIVND (reference sequence). Trimming removed 5 bases from V and 0 bases from J, with 14 bases in between.

CDR3 sequence reads: CASSAAGTGGEKLFF. In DNA form, the CDR3 reads TGTGCCAGCAGTGCTGCCGGGACAGGGGGGGAAAAACTGTTTTTT. This chain uses TRBV25-1 with TRBJ1-4, with 11 bases matching TRBD1. The CDR3 has 15 amino acids. J gave up 8 bases and V 4 bases, and 6 bases lay outside the gene matches. The germline gives CDR1 MGHDK, CDR2 SYGVNS. Combining the CDR3 with reference TRBV25-1 and TRBJ1-4 gives the whole variable domain EADIYQTPRYLVIGTGKKITLECSQTMGHDKMYWYQQDPGMELHLIHYSYGVNSTEKGDLSSESTVSRIRTEHFPLTLESARPSHTSQYLCASSAAGTGGEKLFFGSGTQLSVL.

This chain joins TRBV6-5 and TRBJ2-7, with D perhaps matching TRBD1 (5 bases). Germline V gene data show CDR1 as MNHEY and CDR2 as SVGAGI. CDR3 size: 14 residues. V gave up 3 bases and J gave up 4 bases, with 13 bases separating them. The CDR3 bases are TGTGCCAGCAGTTATAGGGGCACCCAATACGAGCAGTACTTC. The encoded protein is CASSYRGTQYEQYF.

This chain joins TRBV27 and TRBJ1-6; TRBD1 agrees at 10 bases. The CDR3 runs 14 residues. Germline V gene sequence: CDR1 MNHEY, CDR2 SMNVEV (reference sequence). V was pared by 10 bases and J by 9 bases, with 9 bases of the junction left unmatched. CDR3 region: CATTTGGGSSPLHF. The CDR3 region has the DNA TGTGCCACCACGACAGGGGGCGGGAGTTCACCCCTCCACTTT.

This chain links TRBV5-1 with TRBJ2-2; D remains unclear. The CDR3 length is 15 residues. Deletions cut 3 bases from V and 6 bases from J, with 15 bases between. CDR1 is SGHRS, CDR2 YFSETQ, per germline. The DNA for the CDR3 is TGCGCCAGCAGCTCCAGAGGACCTGACGCCGGGGAGCTGTTTTTT. Protein: CASSSRGPDAGELFF.

The V call is TRBV9, the J call TRBJ2-5; D possibly corresponds to TRBD1 (6 bases). The CDR3 totals 14 residues. The V and J ends lost 0 bases and 1 base respectively, with 7 bases between them. Germline CDR1 and CDR2: SGDLS and YYNGEE. The CDR3 nucleotides are TGTGCCAGCAGCGTAGACAGGGTCCAAGAGACCCAGTACTTC. Its protein product is CASSVDRVQETQYF.

CDR3 region: CASSEHLGALDAEAFF. CDR3 nucleotide sequence: TGTGCCAGCAGTGAACACCTAGGGGCACTCGATGCTGAAGCTTTCTTT. This chain uses TRBV6-1 with TRBJ1-1; TRBD1 might be the D (5 bases). V lost 2 bases to trimming and J lost 6 bases, with 19 bases between them. CDR1 is MNHNS, CDR2 SASEGT, per germline. The CDR3 loop spans 16 amino acids.

This chain connects TRBV5-5 to TRBJ2-1, with 8 bases aligning to TRBD2. The CDR3 totals 16 residues. The germline V gene has CDR1 SGHKS and CDR2 YYEKEE (reference sequence). Trimming took 4 bases from V and 7 from J; bases not matched to a gene: 13. CDR3 residues: CASSHQRELSRNEQFF. The CDR3 DNA reads as TGTGCCAGCAGCCATCAGCGGGAGTTGAGTAGAAATGAGCAGTTCTTC.

V and J are TRBV10-3 and TRBJ2-5; 10 bases map to TRBD1. J was trimmed by 2 bases and V by 10 bases; bases with no gene match: 10. The CDR3 has 15 amino acids. The germline V gene has CDR1 ENHRY and CDR2 SYGVKD. The CDR3 nucleotides are TGTGCCACTTCTTACGGACAGGGGGGTCAAGAGACCCAGTACTTC. It translates to CATSYGQGGQETQYF.

This rearrangement joins TRBV6-5 to TRBJ2-4; no reliable D call. V was pared by 6 bases and J by 9 bases, with 21 bases between. Germline CDR1 MNHEY, CDR2 SVGAGI. The CDR3 length is 15 residues. The CDR3 DNA is TGTGCCAGCAGGAGGAAAGACGGTTCCGGCGGCATTCAGTACTTC. This sequence encodes CASRRKDGSGGIQYF.

The chain combines TRBV18 with TRBJ2-2; D is unresolved. The CDR3 spans 16 residues. Trimming shortened V by 2 bases and J by 1 base, and 11 bases separated the two germline ends. From germline, CDR1 is KGHSH and CDR2 LQKENI. The CDR3 is CASSPVRVENTGELFF. As DNA, the CDR3 is TGTGCCAGCTCACCAGTGCGAGTGGAGAACACCGGGGAGCTGTTTTTT.

V usage is TRBV5-4 and J usage is TRBJ2-7, with unresolved D. Germline V gene lookup returns CDR1 SGHNT and CDR2 YYREEE (reference sequence). The V end lost 0 bases, the J end lost 5 bases, and 18 bases lay between the germline ends. The CDR3 totals 16 residues. The CDR3 nucleotides read TGTGCCAGCAGCTTGGGGTTGGCGACTCCTGCAGACGAGCAGTACTTC. As protein: CASSLGLATPADEQYF.

The chain links TRBV10-3 to TRBJ1-5; tentatively, D is TRBD1 (5 bases). The CDR3 sequence is 13 residues long. CDR1 and CDR2 from the germline V gene are ENHRY and SYGVKD. The V and J ends lost 3 bases and 5 bases respectively, with 8 bases between them. Here the CDR3 reads CAISDGTDQPQHF. In DNA form, the CDR3 reads TGTGCCATCAGTGACGGGACGGATCAGCCCCAGCATTTT.

This sequence joins TRBV7-6 and TRBJ2-7; 10 bases agree with TRBD2. The CDR3 spans 19 residues. V shed 1 base and J 3 bases; nucleotides not matched to a gene: 15. Germline values: CDR1 SGHVS, CDR2 FNYEAQ. The CDR3 coding sequence is TGTGCCAGCAGCTTAGTTCCTAGCGGGAGTAGGAATTTTGTCTACGAGCAGTACTTC. This translates into CASSLVPSGSRNFVYEQYF.

J is TRBJ2-7 and V is TRBV7-2; D gene ambiguous. V gave up 3 bases and J gave up 0 bases, with 12 bases separating them. Per the germline V gene, CDR1 is SGHTA and CDR2 is FQGNSA. The CDR3 consists of 15 residues. CDR3 in DNA: TGTGCCAGCAGCTTTAAAAGTACGAGCTCCTACGAGCAGTACTTC. Translation: CASSFKSTSSYEQYF.

V usage is TRBV6-5 and J usage is TRBJ1-6; TRBD1 agrees at 7 bases. V was pared by 6 bases and J by 9 bases, with 5 bases of the junction left unmatched. From germline, CDR1 is MNHEY and CDR2 SVGAGI. This CDR3 comprises 13 residues. CDR3: CASRDRVSSPLHF. The CDR3 coding sequence is TGTGCCAGCAGAGACAGGGTTAGTTCACCCCTCCACTTT.

The chain uses TRBV21-1 and TRBJ1-4; TRBD1, the table's D call, was not compared with the DNA. TRBV21-1 is a pseudogene locus. There are 15 residues in the CDR3. Written as DNA, the CDR3 is TGTGCCAGCAGCGCGAGGACAGGAGGTTATGAAAAACTGTTTTTT. Encoded protein: CASSARTGGYEKLFF.

This chain connects TRBV20-1 to TRBJ1-1; maybe TRBD1 (5 bases). The CDR3 is 11 amino acids. Per the germline V gene, CDR1 is DFQATT and CDR2 is SNEGSKA (reference sequence). V was trimmed by 5 bases and J by 7 bases, leaving 11 bases between them. In DNA form, the CDR3 reads TGCAGTGCTCTTCTTCAGGGTGAAGCTTTCTTT. It yields the protein CSALLQGEAFF.

The chain links TRBV11-2 to TRBJ1-6; D not resolved. Trimming shortened V by 4 bases and J by 0 bases, and 13 bases separated the two germline ends. In germline, CDR1 is SGHAT, CDR2 FQNNGV. The CDR3 consists of 17 residues. In DNA, the CDR3 is TGTGCCAGCAGCTCCCGAGGGCACAGCTCCTATAATTCACCCCTCCACTTT. Protein product: CASSSRGHSSYNSPLHF.

This clone was picked up one time. The chain links TRBV5-6 to TRBJ2-5; 10 bases fit TRBD2. The CDR3 extends over 16 amino acids. V was clipped by 4 bases and J by 5 bases; unmatched bases: 11. Germline V gene lookup returns CDR1 SGHDT and CDR2 YYEEEE. Written as DNA, the CDR3 is TGTGCCAGCAGCGGAATTATAGCGGGAGGTGTGGAGACCCAGTACTTC. Translated, it gives CASSGIIAGGVETQYF.

The chain employs TRBV5-6 and TRBJ1-3; a possible D gene is TRBD1 (5 bases). Deletions cut 3 bases from V and 5 bases from J, with 12 bases between. The CDR3 consists of 14 residues. In germline, CDR1 is SGHDT, CDR2 YYEEEE. The CDR3 region has the DNA TGTGCCAGCAGCTACGGGAGGGGCAGAAACACCATATATTTT. It yields the protein CASSYGRGRNTIYF.

The V call is TRBV7-6, the J call TRBJ2-7, with 9 bases identical to TRBD2. The trim removed 1 base at V and 1 base at J, leaving 11 bases unmatched. CDR3 length: 18 residues. Germline values: CDR1 SGHVS, CDR2 FNYEAQ. The CDR3 DNA reads TGTGCCAGCAGCTTAGAAGCCCCTAGCGGGATAAGGTCCTACGAGCAGTACTTC. Protein sequence: CASSLEAPSGIRSYEQYF.

This clone has only one observation. Its ends do not fully match the called genes, so a read error is possible. The V and J genes are TRBV7-3 and TRBJ2-5, with D possibly being TRBD2 (5 bases). CDR3 length equals 13 residues. Germline V gives CDR1 SGHTA, CDR2 FQGTGA. The CDR3 DNA follows: TGTACCAGCAGCCTTGGGCGGAGGGAGACCCAGTACTTC. This encodes CTSSLGRRETQYF. The complete variable domain, with remaining parts taken from reference TRBV7-3 and TRBJ2-5, reads GAGVSQTPSNKVTEKGKYVELRCDPISGHTALYWYRQSLGQGPEFLIYFQGTGAADDSGLPNDRFFAVRPEGSVSTLKIQRTERGDSAVYLCTSSLGRRETQYFGPGTRLLVL.

Here the CDR3 DNA reads TGTGCCAGTGGGACAGGTAGCCCCGGAAATTCACCCCTCCACTTT. Encoded protein: CASGTGSPGNSPLHF. The gene calls are TRBV2 and TRBJ1-6; 8 bases match TRBD1. Germline V CDR1 and CDR2: SNHLY, FYNNEI. The CDR3 is made up of 15 amino acids. V was clipped by 9 bases and J by 7 bases; unmatched bases: 11.

This chain uses TRBV19 with TRBJ2-7; 8 bases are shared with TRBD1. In germline, CDR1 is LNHDA, CDR2 SQIVND (reference sequence). The CDR3 sequence is 15 residues long. V lost 2 bases to trimming and J lost 6 bases; unmatched junction nucleotides: 9. The DNA for the CDR3 is TGTGCCAGTAGTATACGGGGACAGGTAGGGGGCGAGCAGTACTTC. Translating it yields CASSIRGQVGGEQYF.

This clone was recorded only once. The chain links TRBV5-1 to TRBJ2-5; D may be TRBD1 (6 bases). Between the trimmed V and J ends, which lost 0 bases and 3 bases, there was a span of 12 bases. The CDR3 sequence is 15 residues long. Per germline, CDR1 SGHRS and CDR2 YFSETQ. The CDR3 is CASSLGNRQEETQYF. CDR3 DNA sequence: TGCGCCAGCAGCTTGGGAAATCGACAGGAAGAGACCCAGTACTTC.